This T cell receptor beta chain was identified in a study of T cell responses to AZD1222 COVID-19 vaccine. Broader study findings: Reports indicate that nearly half of spike-specific TCRs are directed at unmutated variant regions. Seropositivity was recorded at baseline in only 6 or 7 AZD1222 recipients. Clonal diversity was possibly underestimated, and the donors were mostly white British, with more females.

CDR3 length: 15 residues. From germline, CDR1 is SEHNR and CDR2 FQNEAQ (reference sequence). J lost 6 bases, V lost 2 bases, and 9 bases had no gene match. The data were produced by immunoSEQ multiplex PCR, yet TCRdb's version contains in-frame clones alone and is incomplete. The table has 150,000 to 200,000 clones, roughly 93% seen once; the top ten hold roughly 0.98%. In this sample, this clone turned up once. Its antigen remains unidentified. The sequences come from peripheral blood, collected on day 0 of AZD1222 vaccination. The receptor's source is an adult in good health. V and J are TRBV7-9 and TRBJ2-7; 8 nucleotides match TRBD2. CDR3 loop: CASSLSTGTSREQYF. CDR3 nucleotide sequence: TGTGCCAGCAGCTTATCTACCGGGACTAGTCGCGAGCAGTACTTC.